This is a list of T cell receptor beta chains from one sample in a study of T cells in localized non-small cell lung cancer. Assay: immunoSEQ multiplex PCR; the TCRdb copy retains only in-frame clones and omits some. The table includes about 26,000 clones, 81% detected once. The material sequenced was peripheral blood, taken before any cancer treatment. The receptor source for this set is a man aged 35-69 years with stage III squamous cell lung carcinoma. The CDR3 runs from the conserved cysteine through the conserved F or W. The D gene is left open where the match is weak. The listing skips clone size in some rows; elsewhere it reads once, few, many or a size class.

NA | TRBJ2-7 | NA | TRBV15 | TGTGCCACCAGCAGAGATGATTCGGGAACCTACGAGCAGTACTTC | CATSRDDSGTYEQYF
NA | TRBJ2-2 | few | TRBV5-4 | TGTGCCAGCAGCCCTATTATCGGACGGGCGATGGCCGGGGAGCTGTTTTTT | CASSPIIGRAMAGELFF
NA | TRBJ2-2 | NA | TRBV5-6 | TGTGCCAGCAGCCCTGGGACGTTTTTCTCCGCCGGGGAGCTGTTTTTT | CASSPGTFFSAGELFF
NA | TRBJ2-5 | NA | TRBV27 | TGTGCCAGCAGTCTAGCCGGGAGGGGGCTTGGGGAGACCCAGTACTTC | CASSLAGRGLGETQYF
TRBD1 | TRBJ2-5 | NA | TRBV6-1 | TGTGCCAGCAGCAGGGACAGGGATGAGACCCAGTACTTC | CASSRDRDETQYF
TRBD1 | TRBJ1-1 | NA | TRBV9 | TGTGCCAGTGGACAGGACCAGATGAACACTGAAGCTTTCTTT | CASGQDQMNTEAFF
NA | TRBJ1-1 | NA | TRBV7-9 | TGTGCCAGCAGCTTACGAGACAGAATAGAAGCTTTCTTT | CASSLRDRIEAFF
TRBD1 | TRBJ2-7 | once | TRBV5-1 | TGCGCCAGCCAGCCGACAGGGGGCACCCACGAGCAGTACTTC | CASQPTGGTHEQYF
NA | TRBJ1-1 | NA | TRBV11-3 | TGTGCCAGCAGCTTAGGAAACAGACACACTGAAGCTTTCTTT | CASSLGNRHTEAFF
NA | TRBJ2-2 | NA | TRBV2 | TGTGCCAGCAGTGATTTGGGGCAGGGGTTCACCGGGGAGCTGTTTTTT | CASSDLGQGFTGELFF
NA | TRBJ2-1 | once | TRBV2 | TGTGCCAGCAGTGAGGGGGTATTTGAGCAGTTCTTC | CASSEGVFEQFF
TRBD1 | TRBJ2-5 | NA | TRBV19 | TGTGCCAGTAGGGACAGGGGGATTTTGGAGACCCAGTACTTC | CASRDRGILETQYF
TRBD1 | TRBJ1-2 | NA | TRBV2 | TGTGCCAGCAGTGTAGGACAGGGGGGCTATGGCTACACCTTC | CASSVGQGGYGYTF
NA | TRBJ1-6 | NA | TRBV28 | TGTGCCAGCAGTCTTTCGAGGGGTTCCGGTAATTCACCCCTCCACTTT | CASSLSRGSGNSPLHF
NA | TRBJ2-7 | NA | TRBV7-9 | TGTGCCAGCAGCTTACCCCCGGTAGGCAGTTCCTACGAGCAGTACTTC | CASSLPPVGSSYEQYF
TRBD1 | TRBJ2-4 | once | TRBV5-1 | TGCGCCAGCAGCCTGGCTCCCCCCGGGACAGGTGGGCACATTCAGTACTTC | CASSLAPPGTGGHIQYF
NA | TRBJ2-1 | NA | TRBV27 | TGTGCCAGCAGTTTCGGCAATGAGCAGTTCTTC | CASSFGNEQFF
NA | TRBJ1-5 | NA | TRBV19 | TGTGCCAGTAGTATGCAACAAGGCAATCAGCCCCAGCATTTT | CASSMQQGNQPQHF
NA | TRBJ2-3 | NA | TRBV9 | TGTGCCAGCAGACGGACGAGTGAAGACGCAGATACGCAGTATTTT | CASRRTSEDADTQYF
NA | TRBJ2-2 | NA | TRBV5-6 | TGTGCCAGCAGCTCCGACAGGCCCTACACCGGGGAGCTGTTTTTT | CASSSDRPYTGELFF
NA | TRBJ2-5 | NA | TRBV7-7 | TGTGCCAGCAGCTTAGGGGGGAGGCAAGAGACCCAGTACTTC | CASSLGGRQETQYF
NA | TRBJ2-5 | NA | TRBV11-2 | TGTGCCAGCAGCTCTACCGGACAGCCTGGGGAGACCCAGTACTTC | CASSSTGQPGETQYF
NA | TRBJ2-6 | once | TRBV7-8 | TGTGCCAGCAGCTTAACCGGGGCCAACGTCCTGACTTTC | CASSLTGANVLTF
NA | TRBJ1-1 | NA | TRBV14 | TGTGCCAGCACCGACCTGGGAGGGGCAAAGAACACTGAAGCTTTCTTT | CASTDLGGAKNTEAFF
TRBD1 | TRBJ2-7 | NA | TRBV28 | TGTGCCAGCAGTTTATCTGGGACAGGAAGGTTCCACGAGCAGTACTTC | CASSLSGTGRFHEQYF
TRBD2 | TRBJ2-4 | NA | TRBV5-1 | TGCGCCAGCAGCTTGAATGCGGGAGAGCACATTCAGTACTTC | CASSLNAGEHIQYF
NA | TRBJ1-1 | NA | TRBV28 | TGTGCCATCCAGCAGGGCCGGAGCACTGAAGCTTTCTTT | CAIQQGRSTEAFF
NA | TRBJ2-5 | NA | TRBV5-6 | TGTGCCAGCAGTCGGGACGTCTATTCGGGGGAGACCCAGTACTTC | CASSRDVYSGETQYF
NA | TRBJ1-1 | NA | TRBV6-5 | TGTGCCAGCAGACCCTACGACATTGCTAACACTGAAGCTTTCTTT | CASRPYDIANTEAFF
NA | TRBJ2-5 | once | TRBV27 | TGTGCCAGCAGTTTTCAAGGGGAGACCCAGTACTTC | CASSFQGETQYF
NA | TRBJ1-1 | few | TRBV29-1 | TGCAGCGTTGGGGCGGAGAACACTGAAGCTTTCTTT | CSVGAENTEAFF
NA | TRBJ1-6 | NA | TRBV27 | TGTGCCAGCAGTTTAACTAGAGTAGGTAATTCACCCCTCCACTTT | CASSLTRVGNSPLHF
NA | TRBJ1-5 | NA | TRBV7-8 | TGTGCCAGCAGCTCAACAAACCGGGGCGGCAATCAGCCCCAGCATTTT | CASSSTNRGGNQPQHF
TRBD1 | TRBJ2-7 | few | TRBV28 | TGTGCCAGCAGTCCCCTAGGGACAGGGGACGAGCAGTACTTC | CASSPLGTGDEQYF
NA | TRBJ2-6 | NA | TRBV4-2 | TGTGCCAGCAGCCAGACAGGGACTAGCTCTGGGGCCAACGTCCTGACTTTC | CASSQTGTSSGANVLTF
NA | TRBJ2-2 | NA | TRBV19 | TGTGCCACCGTCAAGAGGGTGGACTGGGGCACCGGGGAGCTGTTTTTT | CATVKRVDWGTGELFF
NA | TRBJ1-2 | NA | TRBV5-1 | TGCGCCAGCAGCTTGGGTTCAGGGGCCTATGGCTACACCTTC | CASSLGSGAYGYTF
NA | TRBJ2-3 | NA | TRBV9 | TGTGCCAGCAGCGACACAGGGTCAGATACGCAGTATTTT | CASSDTGSDTQYF
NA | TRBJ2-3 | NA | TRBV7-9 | TGTGCCAGCAGCGCTCGGGATACGCAGTATTTT | CASSARDTQYF
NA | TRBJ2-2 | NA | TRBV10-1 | TGCGCCAGCAGCGCCACGAGTACCACGACCGGGGAGCTGTTTTTT | CASSATSTTTGELFF
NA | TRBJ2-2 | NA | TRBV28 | TGTGCCAGCAGTTTAACTCAGAACACCGGGGAGCTGTTTTTT | CASSLTQNTGELFF
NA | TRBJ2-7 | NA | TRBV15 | TGTGCCACCGCGGAGGGGGTGGCTTACGAGCAGTACTTC | CATAEGVAYEQYF
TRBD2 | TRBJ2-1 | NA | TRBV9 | TGTGCCAGCGGACTAGCCGGTGAGCAGTTCTTC | CASGLAGEQFF
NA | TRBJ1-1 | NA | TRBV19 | TGTGCCAGTAGCAACCGACTTACTGGGGGTCGAAACACTGAAGCTTTCTTT | CASSNRLTGGRNTEAFF
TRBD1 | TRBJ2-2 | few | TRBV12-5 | TGTGCTAGTGGTTTGGTACAAGGACAGGGGCGATCCGGGGAGCTGTTTTTT | CASGLVQGQGRSGELFF
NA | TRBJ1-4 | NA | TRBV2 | TGTGCCAGCAGTGAGGCCGGACTCTCTAATGAAAAACTGTTTTTT | CASSEAGLSNEKLFF